The clone carrying this TCR beta chain was observed a handful of times. What it binds is not known. The sample originates from a study of T cells after yellow fever vaccination. Study-level points and caveats: Weaker, the secondary response peaked sooner, at day 5 versus 15. Most clones from primary vaccination were detected again post-booster (about 95% CD4, about 88% CD8).

The authors made TCR cDNA by 5'RACE template switching, adding a universal primer site and UMIs. TCRdb used MiXCR to reprocess the 5' RACE reads, holding one entry per CDR3 protein. The sample includes 250,000 to 300,000 distinct CDR3 sequences, approximately 5.2% of them seen just once. This CDR3 has 13 residues. The germline V gene has CDR1 SEHNR and CDR2 FQNEAQ (reference sequence). Trimming took 2 bases from V and 2 from J, leaving 6 bases between them. The receptor was derived from a young man who received the YFV17D yellow fever vaccine. The sequencing used CD4+ T cells sorted from PBMCs, collected on the day of the yellow fever booster vaccination. The V and J genes are TRBV7-9 and TRBJ2-5; no reliable D call. CDR3 nucleotides: TGTGCCAGCAGCTTACACGGGCAAGAGACCCAGTACTTC. It translates to CASSLHGQETQYF.